These T cell receptor beta chains were read from a single sample in a study of T cell responses to AZD1222 COVID-19 vaccine. The protocol was immunoSEQ multiplex PCR, while the TCRdb copy is restricted to in-frame clones and leaves out a portion. This table holds roughly 120,000 clones, 89% found once. Sequencing used peripheral blood, obtained on day 0 of AZD1222 vaccination. These receptors originate from an adult in good health. CDR3s include the opening cysteine and the closing phenylalanine or tryptophan. D genes are given only for firm matches. Expanded clones are given a class, and other clones once, few, many or no size at all.

>.|.|TRBJ1-5|TRBV7-2
CASSASGGYSNQPQHF
TGTGCCAGCAGCGCTTCGGGGGGGTATAGCAATCAGCCCCAGCATTTT
>.|.|TRBJ2-3|TRBV5-6
CASSPFGGTDTQYF
TGTGCCAGCAGCCCCTTTGGCGGCACAGATACGCAGTATTTT
>.|TRBD1|TRBJ2-7|TRBV15
CATSGWDSLRVEQYF
TGTGCCACCAGCGGGTGGGACAGCCTGCGGGTCGAGCAGTACTTC
>.|.|TRBJ2-7|TRBV6-5
CASLDRLKQYF
TGTGCCAGTCTTGACAGGCTCAAGCAGTACTTC
>.|.|TRBJ1-2|TRBV5-6
CASSSSGNYGYTF
TGTGCCAGCAGCTCCTCTGGGAACTATGGCTACACCTTC
>.|.|TRBJ2-7|TRBV28
CASSSNTVVSGEQYF
TGTGCCAGCAGTTCCAACACTGTAGTATCGGGAGAGCAGTACTTC
>.|TRBD2|TRBJ2-2|TRBV9
CASSLGLAGVTGELFF
TGTGCCAGCAGCCTGGGACTAGCGGGAGTGACCGGGGAGCTGTTTTTT
>.|.|TRBJ2-3|TRBV5-4
CASSLGPGGTDTQYF
TGTGCCAGCAGCTTGGGCCCTGGCGGGACAGATACGCAGTATTTT
>.|.|TRBJ1-1|TRBV7-9
CASSLEGNLEAFF
TGTGCCAGCAGCTTAGAGGGCAATCTTGAAGCTTTCTTT
>.|.|TRBJ1-3|TRBV18
CASSQVQESSGNTIYF
TGTGCCAGCTCGCAGGTACAGGAGAGCTCTGGAAACACCATATATTTT
>few|.|TRBJ1-3|TRBV12-3/TRBV12-4
CASMRWDNTIYF
TGTGCCAGCATGAGGTGGGACAACACCATATATTTT
>once|TRBD2|TRBJ2-5|TRBV4-2
CASSQEGGGARETQYF
TGTGCCAGCAGCCAAGAAGGCGGGGGGGCTCGTGAGACCCAGTACTTC
>.|.|TRBJ2-7|TRBV19
CASSITTVSYEQYF
TGTGCCAGTAGTATTACAACAGTCTCCTACGAGCAGTACTTC
>.|.|TRBJ1-1|TRBV27
CASRDMNTEAFF
TGTGCCAGCCGCGACATGAACACTGAAGCTTTCTTT
>.|TRBD2|TRBJ2-1|TRBV28
CASSPRREREQFF
TGTGCCAGCAGTCCTAGGCGGGAGCGTGAGCAGTTCTTC
>.|TRBD1|TRBJ1-5|TRBV28
CASSPGTGSDQPQHF
TGTGCCAGCAGCCCCGGGACAGGGAGCGATCAGCCCCAGCATTTT
>.|.|TRBJ1-4|TRBV6-5
CASSLQVRLFF
TGTGCCAGCAGTCTACAGGTCAGATTGTTTTTT
>once|TRBD2|TRBJ2-3|TRBV9
CASSVGRGGGTDTQYF
TGTGCCAGCAGCGTAGGGCGGGGGGGCGGCACAGATACGCAGTATTTT
>.|.|TRBJ1-2|TRBV12-3/TRBV12-4
CASRPDKNYGYTF
TGTGCCAGCAGACCGGACAAGAACTATGGCTACACCTTC
>.|.|TRBJ1-2|TRBV7-9
CASSLEGRRHGYTF
TGTGCCAGCAGCTTAGAGGGGCGGCGGCATGGCTACACCTTC
>.|.|TRBJ2-2|TRBV24-1
CAGTVEGRSNTGELFF
TGTGCCGGCACTGTCGAGGGAAGGTCAAACACCGGGGAGCTGTTTTTT
>.|.|TRBJ1-5|TRBV19
CASSIKQGNQPQHF
TGTGCCAGTAGTATCAAACAGGGCAATCAGCCCCAGCATTTT
>.|TRBD1|TRBJ1-2|TRBV30
CASSTGGGYTF
TGTGCCTCCTCGACAGGGGGCGGCTACACCTTC
>.|.|TRBJ2-5|TRBV5-1
CASSPSQETQYF
TGCGCCAGCAGCCCAAGCCAAGAGACCCAGTACTTC
>.|.|TRBJ2-1|TRBV15
CATSRDKFGEQFF
TGTGCCACCAGCAGAGATAAGTTCGGTGAGCAGTTCTTC
>.|.|TRBJ2-1|TRBV3-1/TRBV3-2
CASGGHEQFF
TGTGCCAGCGGGGGCCATGAGCAGTTCTTC
>.|TRBD1|TRBJ1-5|TRBV30
CAWSGTDDQPQHF
TGTGCCTGGAGCGGGACAGATGATCAGCCCCAGCATTTT
>.|.|TRBJ2-1|TRBV27
CASSLSAGTLNEQFF
TGTGCCAGCAGTTTATCGGCGGGGACCCTCAATGAGCAGTTCTTC
>.|.|TRBJ2-3|TRBV3-1/TRBV3-2
CASSLRGDSTQYF
TGTGCCAGCAGCCTTCGAGGCGACTCTACGCAGTATTTT
>.|.|TRBJ2-1|TRBV19
CASGRRVGGEEQFF
TGTGCCAGTGGGAGGAGGGTAGGGGGAGAAGAGCAGTTCTTC
>.|.|TRBJ1-4|TRBV9
CASSVGSTGKLFF
TGTGCCAGCAGCGTTGGATCCACGGGAAAACTGTTTTTT
>.|TRBD1|TRBJ2-6|TRBV7-2
CASSPRTGAYLSGANVLTF
TGTGCCAGCAGCCCAAGGACAGGGGCCTACCTCTCTGGGGCCAACGTCCTGACTTTC
>few|.|TRBJ2-1|TRBV13
CASSLRDNEQFF
TGTGCCAGCAGCTTACGGGACAATGAGCAGTTCTTC
>.|TRBD1|TRBJ1-6|TRBV3-1/TRBV3-2
CASSLGTANSPLHF
TGTGCCAGCAGCCTCGGGACAGCTAATTCACCCCTCCACTTT
>.|TRBD1|TRBJ2-7|TRBV19
CASTPGTGDEQYF
TGTGCCAGTACCCCCGGGACAGGGGACGAGCAGTACTTC
>.|TRBD1|TRBJ1-2|TRBV28
CASTDQQGDKGGYTF
TGTGCCAGCACCGATCAACAGGGGGATAAGGGTGGCTACACCTTC
>.|TRBD1|TRBJ1-4|TRBV3-1/TRBV3-2
CASSPPGQSKKKLFF
TGTGCCAGCAGCCCCCCGGGACAGTCGAAGAAAAAACTGTTTTTT
>.|.|TRBJ1-5|TRBV7-2
CASSPRNQPQHF
TGTGCCAGCAGCCCTCGGAATCAGCCCCAGCATTTT
>.|TRBD1|TRBJ1-2|TRBV19
CASSFGQGSLYGYTF
TGTGCCAGTAGTTTTGGACAGGGCTCCCTCTATGGCTACACCTTC